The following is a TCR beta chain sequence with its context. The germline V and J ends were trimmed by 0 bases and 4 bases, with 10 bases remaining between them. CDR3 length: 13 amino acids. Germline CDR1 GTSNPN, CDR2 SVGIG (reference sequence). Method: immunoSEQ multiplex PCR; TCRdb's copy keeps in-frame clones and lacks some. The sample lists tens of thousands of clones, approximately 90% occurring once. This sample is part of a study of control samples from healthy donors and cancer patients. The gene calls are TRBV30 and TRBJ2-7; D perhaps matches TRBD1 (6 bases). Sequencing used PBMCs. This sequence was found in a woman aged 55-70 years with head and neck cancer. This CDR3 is CAWSVGQPYEQYF. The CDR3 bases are TGTGCCTGGAGTGTAGGACAGCCTTACGAGCAGTACTTC.